The 21 T cell receptor beta chains reported below all come from one sample, sequenced in a study of stem cell transplantation in POMP-related autoinflammatory disease. The data were produced by immunoSEQ multiplex PCR, yet TCRdb's version contains in-frame clones alone and is incomplete. The sample holds some 70,000 clones; approximately 91% are singletons and the top ten take about 0.7%. Sequences were derived from CD4+ T cells from PBMCs, sampled after stem cell transplantation. The origin of the receptors is a human patient with POMP-related autoinflammation and immune dysregulation (PRAID). A share of the T cells may be of graft donor origin.

This chain links TRBV5-6 with TRBJ1-1; 8 bases match TRBD1. The V gene's germline CDR1 is SGHDT and CDR2 YYEEEE. The CDR3 covers 14 residues. J was trimmed by 5 bases and V by 1 base; bases with no gene match: 4. The CDR3 nucleotides are TGTGCCAGCAGCTTGACAGGGGGGAGGACTGAAGCTTTCTTT. Protein sequence: CASSLTGGRTEAFF.

The chain uses TRBV6-5 and TRBJ1-1; TRBD1 matches at 7 bases. The CDR3 extends over 15 amino acids. The ends lost 5 bases at V and 4 bases at J; junction bases unmatched: 10. The V gene's germline CDR1 is MNHEY and CDR2 SVGAGI. The CDR3 protein is CASSKIDRDATEAFF. CDR3 bases: TGTGCCAGCAGTAAGATCGACAGGGATGCCACTGAAGCTTTCTTT.

V and J are TRBV19 and TRBJ2-2; the match to TRBD1 covers 9 bases. CDR3 length: 15 amino acids. V was clipped by 6 bases and J by 4 bases; unmatched bases: 6. Germline V gives CDR1 LNHDA, CDR2 SQIVND (reference sequence). CDR3: CASRPQGAVTGELFF. CDR3 nucleotide sequence: TGTGCCAGTAGGCCACAGGGGGCGGTCACCGGGGAGCTGTTTTTT.

This chain links TRBV4-1 with TRBJ1-2, with D possibly TRBD1 on 6 matching bases. CDR3 length: 14 amino acids. Looked up from germline, CDR1 is MGHRA and CDR2 is YSYEKL. The germline V and J ends were trimmed by 6 bases and 5 bases, with 16 bases remaining between them. This CDR3 is CASRSQGTEYGYTF. As DNA, the CDR3 is TGCGCCAGCAGATCTCAGGGGACGGAATATGGCTACACCTTC.

J is TRBJ2-5 and V is TRBV9; D is unclear. Germline V gene lookup returns CDR1 SGDLS and CDR2 YYNGEE. Trimming removed 2 bases from V and 3 bases from J, with 8 bases in between. CDR3 length: 13 amino acids. The CDR3 coding sequence is TGTGCCAGCAGCGTTGGTGCTGAAGAGACCCAGTACTTC. Translation gives CASSVGAEETQYF.

The chain has TRBV5-4 and TRBJ2-7; D perhaps matches TRBD2 (5 bases). Between the trimmed V and J ends, which lost 5 bases and 0 bases, there was a span of 12 bases. Germline CDR1 is SGHNT and CDR2 is YYREEE (reference sequence). The CDR3 contains 14 residues. CDR3 loop: CASRRDYDSYEQYF. CDR3 sequence (DNA): TGTGCCAGCAGAAGAGACTATGACTCCTACGAGCAGTACTTC. The entire variable domain, with the rest obtained from reference TRBV5-4 and TRBJ2-7, is as follows: ETGVTQSPTHLIKTRGQQVTLRCSSQSGHNTVSWYQQALGQGPQFIFQYYREEENGRGNFPPRFSGLQFPNYSSELNVNALELDDSALYLCASRRDYDSYEQYFGPGTRLTVT.

Only one count was recorded for this clone. The V and J genes are TRBV18 and TRBJ2-1, with 8 bases identical to TRBD2. J was trimmed by 10 bases and V by 4 bases; bases with no gene match: 12. The CDR3 extends over 15 amino acids. Per the germline V gene, CDR1 is KGHSH and CDR2 is LQKENI. The CDR3 DNA is TGTGCCAGCTCACGCGGGGGTAGCGGGACGGGGGAGCAGTTCTTC. The encoded protein is CASSRGGSGTGEQFF.

This clone was counted once. The chain uses TRBV7-9 and TRBJ2-7, with D perhaps matching TRBD1 (6 bases). V lost 3 bases, J lost 2 bases, and 11 bases lay in between. The CDR3 loop spans 14 amino acids. Germline loops: CDR1 SEHNR, CDR2 FQNEAQ (reference sequence). CDR3 bases: TGTGCCAGCAGCTTTGATCGGACAGCCTACGAGCAGTACGTC. Encoded protein: CASSFDRTAYEQYV.

The genes are TRBV5-1 and TRBJ2-7; tentative D call: TRBD2 (6 bases). Germline-derived CDR1 and CDR2 are SGHRS and YFSETQ. This CDR3 region has 15 residues. V was trimmed by 5 bases and J by 3 bases, leaving 18 bases between them. The CDR3: CASSLLSAGLYEQYF. Here the CDR3 DNA reads TGCGCCAGCAGTTTGTTGTCAGCGGGCCTCTACGAGCAGTACTTC. Full variable domain (outside the CDR3, taken from reference TRBV5-1 and TRBJ2-7): KAGVTQTPRYLIKTRGQQVTLSCSPISGHRSVSWYQQTPGQGLQFLFEYFSETQRNKGNFPGRFSGRQFSNSRSEMNVSTLELGDSALYLCASSLLSAGLYEQYFGPGTRLTVT.

This clone showed up just once. The chain is built from TRBV6-6 and TRBJ2-2, with D perhaps matching TRBD2 (5 bases). The length of the CDR3 is 14 residues. Per germline, CDR1 MNHNY and CDR2 SVGAGI (reference sequence). The germline V and J ends were trimmed by 5 bases and 4 bases, with 11 bases remaining between them. The CDR3 region is CASSEGLSTGELFF. The CDR3 DNA reads TGTGCCAGCAGTGAGGGCCTTTCCACCGGGGAGCTGTTTTTT.

The chain combines TRBV19 with TRBJ2-5; 7 bases map to TRBD2. V lost 2 bases to trimming and J lost 4 bases; unmatched junction nucleotides: 7. CDR1 is LNHDA and CDR2 is SQIVND in the germline V gene (reference sequence). The CDR3 is made up of 15 amino acids. The CDR3 is CASSISGREGETQYF. The CDR3, as DNA: TGTGCCAGTAGTATATCGGGCAGGGAGGGAGAGACCCAGTACTTC.

This chain joins TRBV14 and TRBJ2-7; 7 nucleotides match TRBD1. CDR3 size: 13 residues. With V trimmed by 4 bases and J by 7 bases, 7 bases remained unmatched. Germline-derived CDR1 and CDR2 are SGHDN and FVKESK. The CDR3 loop reads CASSRTGGTEQYV. The DNA of the CDR3 is TGTGCCAGCAGCCGGACAGGAGGAACAGAGCAGTACGTC.

V is TRBV24-1 and J is TRBJ2-2; TRBD1 matches 8 bases. CDR1 and CDR2 (germline): KGHDR, SFDVKD. After removal of 3 bases from V and 2 bases from J, the junction contained 4 bases not matched to a gene. The CDR3 totals 16 residues. CDR3 in amino acids: CATSDNDRGNTGELFF. CDR3 nucleotide sequence: TGTGCCACCAGTGATAACGACAGGGGCAACACCGGGGAGCTGTTTTTT.

The J gene is TRBJ2-7, the V gene TRBV7-2; 9 nucleotides match TRBD1. Per the germline V gene, CDR1 is SGHTA and CDR2 is FQGNSA. V was pared by 5 bases and J by 0 bases, with 5 bases of the junction left unmatched. This CDR3 contains 15 residues. CDR3 sequence reads: CASSDRDRVSYEQYF. As DNA, the CDR3 is TGTGCCAGCAGCGACCGGGACAGGGTCTCCTACGAGCAGTACTTC.

V is TRBV28 and J is TRBJ2-5; 12 bases map to TRBD2. The V gene end was trimmed by 4 bases and the J gene end by 3 bases; junction bases not matched to a gene: 3. The CDR3 extends over 15 amino acids. CDR1 is MDHEN and CDR2 is SYDVKM in the germline V gene. CDR3 DNA sequence: TGTGCCAGCAGTTCGAGGACTAGCGGGAAAGAGACCCAGTACTTC. Translated: CASSSRTSGKETQYF. The full variable domain, in which reference TRBV28 and TRBJ2-5 provide the parts outside the CDR3, is DVKVTQSSRYLVKRTGEKVFLECVQDMDHENMFWYRQDPGLGLRLIYFSYDVKMKEKGDIPEGYSVSREKKERFSLILESASTNQTSMYLCASSSRTSGKETQYFGPGTRLLVL.

The chain links TRBV24-1 to TRBJ2-2; 8 bases are a match to TRBD2. This CDR3 is 14 amino acids long. With V trimmed by 4 bases and J by 6 bases, 3 bases remained unmatched. Germline CDR1 KGHDR, CDR2 SFDVKD. The CDR3 DNA sequence: TGTGCCACCAGTGAGCGACTAGCGTCCGGGGAGCTGTTTTTT. Residues: CATSERLASGELFF.

A note on this clone: Other DNA sequences in the sample encode the same CDR3. The chain recombines TRBV5-1 with TRBJ2-5; no clear D gene. V was clipped by 5 bases and J by 1 base, with 3 bases between them. The CDR3 is 11 amino acids. Germline V gene data show CDR1 as SGHRS and CDR2 as YFSETQ. The DNA of the CDR3 is TGCGCCAGCAGTTCCCAAGAGACCCAGTACTTC. Translation gives CASSSQETQYF.

V gene TRBV7-9 combines with J gene TRBJ1-6; a possible D gene is TRBD1 (5 bases). Germline V gene lookup returns CDR1 SEHNR and CDR2 FQNEAQ (reference sequence). The CDR3 length is 11 residues. The germline V and J ends were trimmed by 8 bases and 9 bases, with 8 bases remaining between them. As DNA, the CDR3 is TGTGCCAGCGGCACAGGTTCACCCCTCCACTTT. It yields the protein CASGTGSPLHF.

V usage is TRBV7-2 and J usage is TRBJ1-2; 9 bases are a match to TRBD1. CDR3 length: 13 residues. CDR1 is SGHTA, CDR2 FQGNSA, per germline. Trimming removed 3 bases from V and 6 bases from J; junction bases left unmatched: 2. CDR3 in DNA: TGTGCCAGCAGCTTGGGGACAGGGAATGGCTACACCTTC. Its protein product is CASSLGTGNGYTF.

This chain connects TRBV10-3 to TRBJ2-5; 10 bases are shared with TRBD1. The length of the CDR3 is 12 residues. Germline CDR1 ENHRY, CDR2 SYGVKD. V lost 10 bases, J lost 3 bases, and 2 bases stayed unmatched. The CDR3 spells CASGTGEETQYF. The CDR3 DNA reads TGTGCCAGCGGGACAGGGGAAGAGACCCAGTACTTC.

The V gene is TRBV7-9, the J gene TRBJ1-6; TRBD1 matches at 9 bases. This CDR3 is built from 14 residues. With V trimmed by 4 bases and J by 10 bases, 5 bases remained unmatched. The germline V gene encodes CDR1 SEHNR and CDR2 FQNEAQ (reference sequence). CDR3 amino acids: CASSSGQGVSPLHF. In DNA, the CDR3 is TGTGCCAGCAGCTCGGGACAGGGTGTATCACCCCTCCACTTT. Looking up the rest from reference TRBV7-9 and TRBJ1-6 gives the full variable domain: DTGVSQNPRHKITKRGQNVTFRCDPISEHNRLYWYRQTLGQGPEFLTYFQNEAQLEKSRLLSDRFSAERPKGSFSTLEIQRTEQGDSAMYLCASSSGQGVSPLHFGNGTRLTVT.